Shown below are 31 T cell receptor beta chains from a single sample sequenced in a study of T cell responses to AZD1222 COVID-19 vaccine. Data came from immunoSEQ multiplex PCR; TCRdb stores just in-frame clones and leaves some out. The profile shows some 110,000 clones, 80% to 85% of them singletons. The source material was peripheral blood, sampled on day 0 of AZD1222 vaccination. Receptors were obtained from an adult in good health.

The V and J genes are TRBV13 and TRBJ1-2; D is undetermined. This CDR3 region has 14 residues. Germline V CDR1 and CDR2: PRHDT, FYEKMQ (reference sequence). Trimming took 7 bases from V and 7 from J, leaving 19 bases between them. This CDR3 reads CASTLGGSPLGYTF. In nucleotides, the CDR3 is TGTGCCAGCACTCTCGGTGGCAGCCCCCTTGGCTACACCTTC.

The chain couples TRBV4-1 to TRBJ1-4; D remains unclear. There are 12 residues in the CDR3. Germline CDR1 is MGHRA and CDR2 is YSYEKL. The V and J ends lost 0 bases and 7 bases respectively, with 3 bases between them. CDR3 sequence reads: CASSQETEKLFF. In nucleotides, the CDR3 is TGCGCCAGCAGCCAAGAAACTGAAAAACTGTTTTTT.

Here the CDR3 reads CASSLVIAGGPDEQFF. CDR3 sequence (DNA): TGTGCCAGCAGCTTAGTAATAGCGGGAGGGCCGGATGAGCAGTTCTTC. V and J are TRBV11-1 and TRBJ2-1, with 11 bases that match TRBD2. Germline V lookup: CDR1 SGHAT, CDR2 FQDESV (reference sequence). This CDR3 contains 16 residues. The V gene end was trimmed by 1 base and the J gene end by 8 bases; junction bases not matched to a gene: 7.

The V gene is TRBV28, the J gene TRBJ2-7; TRBD2 matches at 13 bases. V was clipped by 6 bases and J by 7 bases; unmatched bases: 6. The CDR3 runs 14 residues. The germline gives CDR1 MDHEN, CDR2 SYDVKM. In DNA, the CDR3 is TGTGCCAGCAGCACTAGCGGGAGGGCGAGGGAGCAGTACTTC. As protein: CASSTSGRAREQYF.

This chain links TRBV5-1 with TRBJ1-5, with D possibly matching TRBD1 (5 bases). Trimming cost V 1 base and J 4 bases, with 12 bases left between them. CDR1 is SGHRS, CDR2 YFSETQ, per germline. The CDR3 loop spans 15 amino acids. The DNA for the CDR3 is TGCGCCAGCAGCTTGTGGGGGGATAGTAATCAGCCCCAGCATTTT. Protein sequence: CASSLWGDSNQPQHF.

This clone was detected only a few times. The V and J genes are TRBV6-6 and TRBJ1-1, with a tentative D call TRBD1 (5 bases). CDR1 and CDR2 (germline): MNHNY, SVGAGI (reference sequence). The CDR3 has 17 amino acids. Trimming left V 5 bases short and J 2 bases short, with 21 bases between. The CDR3 reads CASSHPRDPTVNTEAFF. DNA of the CDR3: TGTGCCAGCAGTCACCCCCGCGATCCGACAGTCAACACTGAAGCTTTCTTT.

The chain uses TRBV24-1 and TRBJ2-5; no clear D gene. Germline loops: CDR1 KGHDR, CDR2 SFDVKD. The CDR3 consists of 14 residues. The germline V and J ends were trimmed by 12 bases and 4 bases, with 20 bases remaining between them. The CDR3 region is CASKAPVGTETQYF. The CDR3 region has the DNA TGTGCCTCCAAAGCCCCCGTGGGTACAGAGACCCAGTACTTC.

This clone was seen a few times. The CDR3 is CASSPRDIAGGDTQYF. The CDR3 nucleotides are TGTGCCAGCTCACCACGGGATATAGCGGGAGGAGATACGCAGTATTTT. This chain joins TRBV18 and TRBJ2-3, with 10 bases aligning to TRBD2. CDR1 KGHSH and CDR2 LQKENI come from the germline V gene. Losses at the gene ends were 1 base for V and 5 bases for J; bases not matched to a gene: 6. The CDR3 runs to 16 residues.

The chain links TRBV19 to TRBJ2-7; 9 bases align to TRBD1. The CDR3 runs to 14 residues. With V trimmed by 7 bases and J by 6 bases, 10 bases remained unmatched. Germline values: CDR1 LNHDA, CDR2 SQIVND (reference sequence). The DNA for the CDR3 is TGTGCCAGTAATCCCGGGACAGGGTCCGGCGAGCAGTACTTC. It specifies CASNPGTGSGEQYF.

V and J are TRBV6-5 and TRBJ2-7; unclear D gene. The CDR3 is made up of 13 amino acids. Trimming removed 8 bases at V and 8 bases at J, with 19 bases between. Germline V gene sequence: CDR1 MNHEY, CDR2 SVGAGI. DNA for the CDR3: TGTGCCAGCCTAAGAGACCCCCGAGGAAAGCAGTACTTC. Translation gives CASLRDPRGKQYF.

The genes are TRBV6-5 and TRBJ1-5; D is possibly TRBD1 (6 bases). Between the trimmed V and J ends, which lost 6 bases and 7 bases, there was a span of 16 bases. This CDR3 spans 14 amino acids. Germline V lookup: CDR1 MNHEY, CDR2 SVGAGI. DNA of the CDR3: TGTGCCAGCAGGCCCGCGGGGGCCGGCCAGCCCCAGCATTTT. Protein product: CASRPAGAGQPQHF.

This chain uses TRBV4-2 with TRBJ1-4; D uncertain. The CDR3 loop spans 14 amino acids. The V end lost 3 bases, the J end lost 5 bases, and 10 bases lay between the germline ends. Germline V lookup: CDR1 LGHNA, CDR2 YNFKEQ. This CDR3 reads CASSQDTENEKLFF. In DNA, the CDR3 is TGTGCCAGCAGCCAGGATACCGAGAATGAAAAACTGTTTTTT.

V and J are TRBV7-9 and TRBJ1-5; no reliable D call. Germline-derived CDR1 and CDR2 are SEHNR and FQNEAQ (reference sequence). Between the trimmed V and J ends, which lost 7 bases and 1 base, there was a span of 5 bases. The CDR3 contains 12 residues. The CDR3 DNA follows: TGTGCCAGCACCGCAAGCAATCAGCCCCAGCATTTT. Protein: CASTASNQPQHF. Drawing the rest from reference TRBV7-9 and TRBJ1-5, the complete variable domain is DTGVSQNPRHKITKRGQNVTFRCDPISEHNRLYWYRQTLGQGPEFLTYFQNEAQLEKSRLLSDRFSAERPKGSFSTLEIQRTEQGDSAMYLCASTASNQPQHFGDGTRLSIL.

This chain connects TRBV28 to TRBJ2-7; D call uncertain. V lost 3 bases to trimming and J lost 5 bases, with 14 bases between them. The CDR3 consists of 14 residues. Germline V CDR1 and CDR2: MDHEN, SYDVKM. The CDR3 region is CASSFKGGINEQYF. The DNA for the CDR3 is TGTGCCAGCAGTTTTAAGGGTGGGATAAACGAGCAGTACTTC.

The genes are TRBV15 and TRBJ2-3; TRBD1 aligns across 11 bases. With V trimmed by 3 bases and J by 0 bases, 8 bases remained unmatched. The germline gives CDR1 LNHNV, CDR2 YYDKDF (reference sequence). This CDR3 is built from 18 residues. CDR3 protein: CATSRDWDRGTSTDTQYF. In nucleotides, the CDR3 is TGTGCCACCAGCAGGGATTGGGACAGGGGGACTAGCACAGATACGCAGTATTTT.

The V call is TRBV9, the J call TRBJ1-2; D possibly corresponds to TRBD1 (5 bases). CDR3 length: 15 residues. Germline values: CDR1 SGDLS, CDR2 YYNGEE. V lost 4 bases and J lost 0, with 13 bases in between. Written as DNA, the CDR3 is TGTGCCAGCAGCCTATCCGGGACGCCTAACTATGGCTACACCTTC. Its translation is CASSLSGTPNYGYTF.

Here the CDR3 reads CSASSGSRELFF. The CDR3 nucleotides read TGCAGTGCTAGTTCCGGGAGTAGGGAGCTGTTTTTT. V and J are TRBV20-1 and TRBJ2-2, with D possibly TRBD2 on 6 matching bases. The V gene's germline CDR1 is DFQATT and CDR2 SNEGSKA (reference sequence). The CDR3 has 12 residues. V gave up 3 bases and J gave up 9 bases, with 11 bases separating them.

The chain uses TRBV21-1 and TRBJ1-6; the table names TRBD1, a call not compared with the DNA. TRBV21-1 is a known pseudogene. The CDR3 runs to 16 residues. The CDR3 is CASIVVGGTENSPLHF. The CDR3 DNA reads TGTGCCAGCATCGTGGTGGGTGGGACAGAGAATTCACCCCTCCACTTT.

The chain is built from TRBV15 and TRBJ1-4, with a weak D call TRBD1 (5 bases). The length of the CDR3 is 14 residues. The germline V and J ends were trimmed by 6 bases and 8 bases, with 16 bases remaining between them. Per the germline V gene, CDR1 is LNHNV and CDR2 is YYDKDF (reference sequence). The CDR3 sequence is CATSPRVFGEKLFF. Written as DNA, the CDR3 is TGTGCCACCAGTCCCAGGGTATTCGGAGAAAAACTGTTTTTT.

J is TRBJ2-2 and V is TRBV11-2; no definite D call. The CDR3 sequence is 15 residues long. Germline CDR1 is SGHAT and CDR2 is FQNNGV. Between the trimmed V and J ends, which lost 0 bases and 5 bases, there was a span of 10 bases. The CDR3 spells CASSLEVSWTGELFF. The CDR3 DNA follows: TGTGCCAGCAGCTTAGAAGTATCTTGGACCGGGGAGCTGTTTTTT.

The chain couples TRBV6-5 to TRBJ2-4, with TRBD1 matching 10 bases. The CDR3 covers 15 residues. J lost 0 bases, V lost 4 bases, and 0 bases had no gene match. Looked up from germline, CDR1 is MNHEY and CDR2 is SVGAGI. CDR3 sequence (DNA): TGTGCCAGCAGTTGGACAGGGGGAGCCAAAAACATTCAGTACTTC. Translated, it gives CASSWTGGAKNIQYF.

This clone was recorded a few times. The chain's CDR3 is CASSPDFLVNYEQFF. For the CDR3, the DNA is TGTGCCAGCAGCCCTGACTTTCTAGTGAACTATGAGCAGTTCTTC. The V gene is TRBV9, the J gene TRBJ2-1; D unresolved. Germline CDR1 and CDR2: SGDLS and YYNGEE. The CDR3 is 15 residues long. V was trimmed by 4 bases and J by 8 bases, leaving 19 bases between them.

This clone was observed once. This chain uses TRBV29-1 with TRBJ1-5, with D possibly matching TRBD1 (6 bases). The V gene's germline CDR1 is SQVTM and CDR2 ANQGSEA. V lost 6 bases to trimming and J lost 0 bases, with 12 bases between them. This CDR3 is 14 amino acids long. The CDR3: CSVRAGDSNQPQHF. The CDR3 DNA follows: TGCAGCGTCCGGGCAGGGGATAGCAATCAGCCCCAGCATTTT.

The chain combines TRBV27 with TRBJ2-5, with 7 positions matching TRBD2. J gave up 5 bases and V 4 bases, and 7 bases lay outside the gene matches. This CDR3 region has 14 residues. Germline CDR1 MNHEY, CDR2 SMNVEV (reference sequence). CDR3 amino acids: CASSSRGGRETQYF. The DNA of the CDR3 is TGTGCCAGCAGTTCCCGGGGAGGGAGGGAGACCCAGTACTTC.

The chain joins TRBV29-1 to TRBJ1-1, with D possibly matching TRBD1 (6 bases). The CDR3 sequence is 14 residues long. The germline V and J ends were trimmed by 6 bases and 1 base, with 15 bases remaining between them. Germline V CDR1 and CDR2: SQVTM, ANQGSEA. Here the CDR3 DNA reads TGCAGCGTCCCTACGGACAGATCGAACACTGAAGCTTTCTTT. Its translation is CSVPTDRSNTEAFF.

The chain recombines TRBV7-6 with TRBJ2-5; 7 bases align to TRBD1. Germline V gene data show CDR1 as SGHVS and CDR2 as FNYEAQ. J gave up 3 bases and V 3 bases, and 1 base lay outside the gene matches. The CDR3 spans 13 residues. The chain's CDR3 is CASSFTGEETQYF. CDR3 bases: TGTGCCAGCAGCTTTACAGGGGAAGAGACCCAGTACTTC. Full variable domain (outside the CDR3, taken from reference TRBV7-6 and TRBJ2-5): GAGVSQSPRYKVTKRGQDVALRCDPISGHVSLYWYRQALGQGPEFLTYFNYEAQQDKSGLPNDRFSAERPEGSISTLTIQRTEQRDSAMYRCASSFTGEETQYFGPGTRLLVL.

The V call is TRBV27, the J call TRBJ2-5; 11 bases are shared with TRBD2. The trim removed 5 bases at V and 5 bases at J, leaving 7 bases unmatched. The CDR3 runs 15 residues. Germline values: CDR1 MNHEY, CDR2 SMNVEV (reference sequence). The CDR3 DNA sequence: TGTGCCAGCAGTGTCCTTAGCGGGGGGGCGGAGACCCAGTACTTC. Amino acid sequence: CASSVLSGGAETQYF.

The chain links TRBV24-1 to TRBJ1-2; D is undetermined. Trimming cost V 4 bases and J 7 bases, with 9 bases left between them. Looked up from germline, CDR1 is KGHDR and CDR2 is SFDVKD. The CDR3 contains 12 residues. This CDR3 is CATSDSDRGYTF. For the CDR3, the DNA is TGTGCCACCAGTGACAGCGATCGTGGCTACACCTTC.

The chain has TRBV3-1 (or the pseudogene TRBV3-2) and TRBJ2-1, with D possibly matching TRBD2 (6 bases). Germline V gene sequence: CDR1 LGHDT, CDR2 YNNKEL (reference sequence). The CDR3 consists of 14 residues. V lost 5 bases, J lost 3 bases, and 11 bases lay in between. The CDR3 protein is CASSAVEGYNEQFF. For the CDR3, the DNA is TGTGCCAGCAGCGCGGTGGAGGGCTACAATGAGCAGTTCTTC.

This clone was detected once. The chain links TRBV20-1 to TRBJ2-7; TRBD2 matches at 7 bases. Germline assignment: CDR1 DFQATT and CDR2 SNEGSKA (reference sequence). This CDR3 is built from 15 residues. Trimming took 3 bases from V and 4 from J; bases not matched to a gene: 12. CDR3 sequence (DNA): TGCAGTGCTAGTCCCCCGGAGGCGGGAGTGTACGAGCAGTACTTC. Translation: CSASPPEAGVYEQYF.

V usage is TRBV28 and J usage is TRBJ1-4; perhaps TRBD1 as D (5 bases). With 2 bases removed from V and 7 bases from J, the gap between germline ends came to 14 bases. The CDR3 consists of 15 residues. The germline CDR1 and CDR2 sequences are MDHEN and SYDVKM. CDR3 bases: TGTGCCAGCAGTTTAGTCGGGACGGGGGGTGAAAAACTGTTTTTT. It encodes CASSLVGTGGEKLFF.